The 21 T cell receptor beta chains reported below all come from one sample, sequenced in a study of cytomegalovirus exposure and HLA in healthy donors. The PCR ran on 60 Vbeta and 13 Jbeta primers. This table comes from immunoSEQ multiplex PCR, and its TCRdb copy is limited to in-frame clones, with some not included. The sample holds 130,000 or so clones, around 80% seen once. The sequenced material came from PBMCs. These receptor sequences come from a man aged 18 to 30 in good health and CMV-seropositive.

This chain connects TRBV11-2 to TRBJ2-7; D not resolved. The CDR3 loop spans 15 amino acids. V gave up 5 bases and J gave up 4 bases, with 18 bases separating them. Germline V gene data show CDR1 as SGHAT and CDR2 as FQNNGV. The CDR3 spells CASSPLISDEYEQYF. CDR3 coding DNA: TGTGCCAGCAGCCCCCTGATATCAGATGAATACGAGCAGTACTTC.

The chain uses TRBV29-1 and TRBJ2-1; 11 nucleotides agree with TRBD1. V shed 6 bases and J 2 bases; nucleotides not matched to a gene: 15. The CDR3 sequence is 18 residues long. The germline gives CDR1 SQVTM, CDR2 ANQGSEA. The CDR3 here is CSVNPGQGAGVTYNEQFF. CDR3 nucleotide sequence: TGCAGCGTCAACCCTGGACAGGGGGCGGGAGTCACCTACAATGAGCAGTTCTTC.

The V gene is TRBV30, the J gene TRBJ2-6, with 12 nucleotides matching TRBD1. V lost 3 bases, J lost 2 bases, and 14 bases stayed unmatched. This CDR3 is built from 20 residues. Looked up from germline, CDR1 is GTSNPN and CDR2 is SVGIG (reference sequence). As DNA, the CDR3 is TGTGCCTGGAGAAGTGCGCTCCGGGACAGGGGGCTAGCTGGGGCCAACGTCCTGACTTTC. It specifies CAWRSALRDRGLAGANVLTF.

The V and J genes are TRBV7-2 and TRBJ1-2; tentatively, D is TRBD1 (6 bases). The length of the CDR3 is 12 residues. Trimming removed 3 bases at V and 4 bases at J, with 6 bases between. CDR1 and CDR2 (germline): SGHTA, FQGNSA. CDR3 in amino acids: CASSLDSYGYTF. In DNA form, the CDR3 reads TGTGCCAGCAGCTTGGACAGCTATGGCTACACCTTC.

The chain uses TRBV25-1 and TRBJ2-7; 8 nucleotides align to TRBD1. After removal of 6 bases from V and 5 bases from J, the junction contained 12 bases not matched to a gene. The V gene's germline CDR1 is MGHDK and CDR2 SYGVNS. The CDR3 length is 15 residues. Here the CDR3 DNA reads TGTGCCAGCAGCCATCCAACCCCAGGGGGCGACGAGCAGTACTTC. It specifies CASSHPTPGGDEQYF.

Here the CDR3 DNA reads TGTGCCAGTAGTATGAGCCTAGCGGGAGTGCGAGGCAAAAACATTCAGTACTTC. Its translation is CASSMSLAGVRGKNIQYF. The rearrangement joins TRBV19 to TRBJ2-4, with 10 bases matching TRBD2. V lost 3 bases, J lost 3 bases, and 11 bases stayed unmatched. The germline CDR1 and CDR2 sequences are LNHDA and SQIVND (reference sequence). This CDR3 spans 18 amino acids.

The V call is TRBV2, the J call TRBJ1-5; 7 nucleotides match TRBD1. The ends lost 4 bases at V and 8 bases at J; junction bases unmatched: 8. The CDR3 consists of 14 residues. From germline, CDR1 is SNHLY and CDR2 FYNNEI. CDR3 sequence (DNA): TGTGCCAGCAGTGGCGACAGGGTCAGGGAGCCCCAGCATTTT. It codes for CASSGDRVREPQHF.

This clone has only a few counts. This chain uses TRBV6-1 with TRBJ1-5, with D perhaps TRBD1 (6 bases). Germline values: CDR1 MNHNS, CDR2 SASEGT. The CDR3 runs 14 residues. Trimming shortened V by 7 bases and J by 2 bases, and 12 bases separated the two germline ends. The CDR3 DNA follows: TGTGCCAGCACTAACAGGGCGGGCAATCAGCCCCAGCATTTT. Translation: CASTNRAGNQPQHF.

The chain employs TRBV23-1 and TRBJ2-1, with 10 nucleotides matching TRBD2. TRBV23-1 is filed as an ORF, its function uncertain. Trimming cost V 6 bases and J 14 bases; bases outside gene matches: 10. The CDR3 extends over 13 amino acids. The CDR3: CASSQPRGTSEFF. For the CDR3, the DNA is TGCGCCAGCAGCCAGCCGAGGGGGACTAGCGAGTTCTTC.

The chain is built from TRBV25-1 and TRBJ1-1; a weak D match, TRBD1 (6 bases). Per the germline V gene, CDR1 is MGHDK and CDR2 is SYGVNS. This CDR3 comprises 17 residues. V was pared by 4 bases and J by 3 bases, with 21 bases between. This chain's CDR3 is CASSASRAGAGYTEAFF. In DNA, the CDR3 is TGTGCCAGCAGTGCATCTAGAGCAGGGGCAGGGTACACTGAAGCTTTCTTT.

The chain links TRBV6-5 to TRBJ1-1, with a weak D call TRBD1 (6 bases). CDR3 size: 16 residues. Germline CDR1 MNHEY, CDR2 SVGAGI. Deletions cut 0 bases from V and 0 bases from J, with 11 bases between. In DNA, the CDR3 is TGTGCCAGCAGTTACTCTCTCCAGGGGTTGAACACTGAAGCTTTCTTT. Protein sequence: CASSYSLQGLNTEAFF.

The chain uses TRBV5-1 and TRBJ2-1, with 7 bases identical to TRBD2. Trimming removed 4 bases from V and 7 bases from J; junction bases left unmatched: 2. Germline assignment: CDR1 SGHRS and CDR2 YFSETQ. The CDR3 totals 12 residues. The CDR3 protein is CASSPSGNEQFF. The DNA for the CDR3 is TGCGCCAGCAGCCCTAGCGGAAATGAGCAGTTCTTC.

J is TRBJ2-7 and V is TRBV14, with D unresolved. The V end lost 1 base, the J end lost 5 bases, and 9 bases lay between the germline ends. The CDR3 contains 13 residues. In germline, CDR1 is SGHDN, CDR2 FVKESK. In DNA form, the CDR3 reads TGTGCCAGCAGCCAAGTCCCGGGTCACGAGCAGTACTTC. This codes for CASSQVPGHEQYF.

The chain joins TRBV7-6 to TRBJ2-1, with TRBD2 matching over 9 bases. The CDR3 sequence is 17 residues long. Per the germline V gene, CDR1 is SGHVS and CDR2 is FNYEAQ. The J segment lost 2 bases and the V segment lost 2 bases, leaving 7 bases of the junction unmatched. The CDR3 DNA reads TGTGCCAGCAGCTTACCAGGACTAGCGCGGGCCTACAATGAGCAGTTCTTC. As protein: CASSLPGLARAYNEQFF.

V usage is TRBV18 and J usage is TRBJ2-7, with D unresolved. CDR1 and CDR2 from the germline V gene are KGHSH and LQKENI. V lost 2 bases to trimming and J lost 6 bases, with 8 bases between them. The CDR3 is 12 residues long. The CDR3: CASSPRIAEQYF. As DNA, the CDR3 is TGTGCCAGCTCACCAAGGATAGCCGAGCAGTACTTC.

This clone was counted once. This chain connects TRBV4-1 to TRBJ1-2; 8 nucleotides line up with TRBD1. This CDR3 has 17 residues. V gave up 2 bases and J gave up 4 bases; unmatched junction bases: 12. Germline CDR1 and CDR2: MGHRA and YSYEKL. The CDR3 reads CASSQLTGTGPSYGYTF. CDR3 sequence (DNA): TGCGCCAGCAGCCAACTAACCGGGACAGGACCTTCCTATGGCTACACCTTC.

V usage is TRBV28 and J usage is TRBJ2-1, with TRBD1 identical over 7 bases. V lost 1 base and J lost 6; bases outside the gene matches: 3. CDR1 and CDR2 (germline): MDHEN, SYDVKM. There are 14 residues in the CDR3. CDR3 bases: TGTGCCAGCAGTTTATCACAGGGGTCCAATGAGCAGTTCTTC. The encoded protein is CASSLSQGSNEQFF.

The chain joins TRBV7-2 to TRBJ2-7; 11 positions agree with TRBD1. CDR3 size: 14 residues. Germline V gene sequence: CDR1 SGHTA, CDR2 FQGNSA. V trimming: 6 bases; J trimming: 6 bases; junction bases outside the gene matches: 7. CDR3 amino acids: CASSPLGTGGEQYF. The DNA of the CDR3 is TGTGCCAGCAGTCCTTTAGGGACAGGGGGCGAGCAGTACTTC. The entire variable domain, with the rest obtained from reference TRBV7-2 and TRBJ2-7, is as follows: GAGVSQSPSNKVTEKGKDVELRCDPISGHTALYWYRQSLGQGLEFLIYFQGNSAPDKSGLPSDRFSAERTGGSVSTLTIQRTQQEDSAVYLCASSPLGTGGEQYFGPGTRLTVT.

The chain uses TRBV5-4 and TRBJ1-2; 7 bases are shared with TRBD1. This CDR3 spans 13 amino acids. Germline trimming cut 3 bases from V and 14 bases from J; bases unmatched to any gene: 13. CDR1 and CDR2 (germline): SGHNT, YYREEE (reference sequence). The CDR3 DNA sequence: TGTGCCAGCAGCTGGGGGACAGACCTCCTTGAGACCTTC. Amino acids: CASSWGTDLLETF.

This rearrangement joins TRBV25-1 to TRBJ2-1; 10 bases are a match to TRBD1. This CDR3 is 15 amino acids long. CDR1 is MGHDK, CDR2 SYGVNS, per germline. V shed 6 bases, J shed 2 bases, and the junction held 4 bases outside the gene matches. Here the CDR3 reads CASRGGTGAYNEQFF. Here the CDR3 DNA reads TGTGCCAGCAGGGGGGGGACAGGGGCCTACAATGAGCAGTTCTTC.

This clone occurred once. V usage is TRBV5-1 and J usage is TRBJ1-1; 7 nucleotides match TRBD1. This CDR3 has 15 residues. The V gene's germline CDR1 is SGHRS and CDR2 YFSETQ. The V gene end was trimmed by 5 bases and the J gene end by 9 bases; junction bases not matched to a gene: 16. The DNA of the CDR3 is TGCGCCAGCAGGGGGACAGTTTACTCGGGCCCTCAAGCTTTCTTT. Translation gives CASRGTVYSGPQAFF. The full variable domain, rest sourced from reference TRBV5-1 and TRBJ1-1, is KAGVTQTPRYLIKTRGQQVTLSCSPISGHRSVSWYQQTPGQGLQFLFEYFSETQRNKGNFPGRFSGRQFSNSRSEMNVSTLELGDSALYLCASRGTVYSGPQAFFGQGTRLTVV.